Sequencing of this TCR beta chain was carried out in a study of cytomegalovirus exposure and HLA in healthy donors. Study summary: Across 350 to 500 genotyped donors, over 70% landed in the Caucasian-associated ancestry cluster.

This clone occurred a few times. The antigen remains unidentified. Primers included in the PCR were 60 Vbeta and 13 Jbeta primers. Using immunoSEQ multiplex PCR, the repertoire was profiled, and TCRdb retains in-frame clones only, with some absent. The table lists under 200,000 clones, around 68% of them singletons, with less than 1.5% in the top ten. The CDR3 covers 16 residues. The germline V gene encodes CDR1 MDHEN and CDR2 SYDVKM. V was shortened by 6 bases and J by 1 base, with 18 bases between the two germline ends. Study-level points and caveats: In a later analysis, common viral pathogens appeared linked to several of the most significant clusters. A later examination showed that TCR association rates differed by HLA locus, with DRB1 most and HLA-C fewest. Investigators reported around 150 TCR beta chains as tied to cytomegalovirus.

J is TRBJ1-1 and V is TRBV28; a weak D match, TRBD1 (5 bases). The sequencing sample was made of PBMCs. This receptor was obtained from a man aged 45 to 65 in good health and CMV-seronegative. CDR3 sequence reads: CASSPLRGGGNTEAFF. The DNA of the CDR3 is TGTGCCAGCAGCCCGCTCCGGGGGGGAGGGAACACTGAAGCTTTCTTT. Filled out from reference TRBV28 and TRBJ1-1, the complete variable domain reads DVKVTQSSRYLVKRTGEKVFLECVQDMDHENMFWYRQDPGLGLRLIYFSYDVKMKEKGDIPEGYSVSREKKERFSLILESASTNQTSMYLCASSPLRGGGNTEAFFGQGTRLTVV.